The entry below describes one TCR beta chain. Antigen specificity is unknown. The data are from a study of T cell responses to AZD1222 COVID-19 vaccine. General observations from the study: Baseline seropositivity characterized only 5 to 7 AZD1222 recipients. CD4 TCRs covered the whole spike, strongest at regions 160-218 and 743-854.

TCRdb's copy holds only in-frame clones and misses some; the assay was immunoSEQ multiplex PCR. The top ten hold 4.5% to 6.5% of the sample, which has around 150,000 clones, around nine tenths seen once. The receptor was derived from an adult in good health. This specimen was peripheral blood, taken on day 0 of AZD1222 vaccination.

The CDR3 region is CASSFEAPSTEAFF. The CDR3 nucleotides are TGTGCCAGCAGCTTCGAGGCGCCCAGCACTGAAGCTTTCTTT. The chain is built from TRBV5-6 and TRBJ1-1; D is undetermined. Germline V gives CDR1 SGHDT, CDR2 YYEEEE. The CDR3 covers 14 residues. The V end lost 2 bases, the J end lost 4 bases, and 12 bases lay between the germline ends. The full variable domain, its missing parts supplied by reference TRBV5-6 and TRBJ1-1, is DAGVTQSPTHLIKTRGQQVTLRCSPKSGHDTVSWYQQALGQGPQFIFQYYEEEERQRGNFPDRFSGHQFPNYSSELNVNALLLGDSALYLCASSFEAPSTEAFFGQGTRLTVV.